Sequencing of this TCR beta chain was carried out in a study of blood T cells in healthy people across ages. Study-level points and caveats: Among long-lived donors, naive CD4+ cells were more numerous and diversity higher than in aged donors.

A note on this clonotype: The antigen is undetermined.

For the second PCR, which ran for 7 to 11 cycles, a sample-barcoded 5' primer and a J-beta primer mix were used. One entry per CDR3 protein, called by TCRdb with MiXCR from the 5' RACE reads. Here the sample spans hundreds of thousands of distinct CDR3 sequences, roughly 20% being singletons. No fewer than 5.5 micrograms of total RNA were isolated from every sample. V lost 0 bases to trimming and J lost 2 bases; unmatched junction nucleotides: 5. CDR1 and CDR2 (germline): SGHRS, YFSETQ. The CDR3 runs to 16 residues. Sequences were obtained from blood. The origin of this receptor is a man between 70 and 80 years old in good health. J is TRBJ2-3 and V is TRBV5-1, with 8 bases fitting TRBD1. The CDR3 nucleotides are TGCGCCAGCAGCTTGGGAGACAGGGGATACACAGATACGCAGTATTTT. Its translation is CASSLGDRGYTDTQYF.